Described below is a single T cell receptor beta chain sequence and its context. These data belong to a study of blood T cells in healthy people across ages. CDR1 and CDR2 from the germline V gene are SNHLY and FYNNEI. V lost 8 bases to trimming and J lost 3 bases, with 10 bases between them. The CDR3 extends over 12 amino acids. The authors drew approximately 9 milliliters of peripheral blood from each donor. Each sample gave at least 6.5 million isolated PBMCs. A J-beta primer mix and a sample-barcoded 5' primer were used in a second PCR of about 6 to 12 cycles. MiXCR, run by TCRdb on the 5' RACE reads, gives a single entry per CDR3 protein. The sample contains around 2 million distinct CDR3 sequences, approximately 39% of which appear only once.

J is TRBJ1-2 and V is TRBV2; TRBD1 might be the D (6 bases). This TCR came from a human donor in good health. The specimen sequenced was blood. The CDR3 DNA reads as TGTGCCAGCGGGGGCATTTACTATGGCTACACCTTC. This codes for CASGGIYYGYTF.